This T cell receptor (beta chain) originates from a study of T cell responses to AZD1222 COVID-19 vaccine. The CDR3 is made up of 16 amino acids. The ends lost 5 bases at V and 9 bases at J; junction bases unmatched: 13. The germline V gene has CDR1 SGHTA and CDR2 FQGNSA. Turning to this clone: Its antigen remains unknown.

Study-wide findings and caveats: Dominant CD4 TCR responses targeted spike regions 160-218 and 743-854.

TCRdb's copy holds only in-frame clones and misses some; the assay was immunoSEQ multiplex PCR. The table has about 53,000 clones, about nine tenths seen once; the top ten hold approximately 2.4%. The sample in question was peripheral blood, obtained 28 days after the second AZD1222 dose. The rearrangement joins TRBV7-2 to TRBJ2-1; TRBD2 aligns across 10 bases. The receptor's source is an adult who received the AZD1222 COVID-19 vaccine. CDR3 loop: CASSPRWASGSTEQFF. As DNA, the CDR3 is TGTGCCAGCAGCCCGAGGTGGGCTAGCGGGAGTACTGAGCAGTTCTTC. Combining the CDR3 with reference TRBV7-2 and TRBJ2-1 gives the whole variable domain GAGVSQSPSNKVTEKGKDVELRCDPISGHTALYWYRQSLGQGLEFLIYFQGNSAPDKSGLPSDRFSAERTGGSVSTLTIQRTQQEDSAVYLCASSPRWASGSTEQFFGPGTRLTVL.